These 21 T cell receptor beta chains came from one sample sequenced in a study of early T cells in non-severe SARS-CoV-2 infection. TCRdb passed the 5' RACE reads through MiXCR, listing each CDR3 protein once. The sample contains around 60,000 distinct CDR3 sequences, approximately 11% of which appear only once. Sequencing used whole blood. All receptors come from an adult who was a healthcare worker with PCR-confirmed SARS-CoV-2 infection or an uninfected control (not recorded which).

This clonotype has ten or more counts. The gene calls are TRBV13 and TRBJ2-1; D call uncertain. V was clipped by 1 base and J by 0 bases, with 7 bases between them. The CDR3 covers 15 residues. The V gene's germline CDR1 is PRHDT and CDR2 FYEKMQ (reference sequence). CDR3 DNA sequence: TGTGCCAGCAGCTTAGAGGTGGGCTCCTACAATGAGCAGTTCTTC. This gives the protein CASSLEVGSYNEQFF.

This chain connects TRBV5-6 to TRBJ1-6, with 7 bases lining up with TRBD1. Per germline, CDR1 SGHDT and CDR2 YYEEEE. V shed 4 bases, J shed 7 bases, and the junction held 5 bases outside the gene matches. CDR3 length: 14 residues. The CDR3, as DNA: TGTGCCAGCAGCCTACAGGGGCCGAATTCACCCCTCCACTTT. This codes for CASSLQGPNSPLHF.

This clonotype was counted between two and nine times. The V call is TRBV4-2, the J call TRBJ2-3, with no clear D. Germline CDR1 and CDR2: LGHNA and YNFKEQ. The V end was cut by 0 bases, the J end by 2 bases, with 12 bases between. This CDR3 has 16 residues. The CDR3 nucleotides read TGTGCCAGCAGCCAAGATCTGGCCTCCTACACAGATACGCAGTATTTT. Translated, it gives CASSQDLASYTDTQYF.

Many counts were recorded for this clonotype. The chain links TRBV28 to TRBJ1-5, with TRBD1 matching 9 bases. V trimming: 7 bases; J trimming: 3 bases; junction bases outside the gene matches: 7. The V gene's germline CDR1 is MDHEN and CDR2 SYDVKM. This CDR3 contains 15 residues. CDR3 in amino acids: CASKLQGANNQPQHF. CDR3 sequence (DNA): TGTGCCAGCAAATTACAGGGGGCGAACAATCAGCCCCAGCATTTT.

The chain couples TRBV29-1 to TRBJ2-7, with D perhaps matching TRBD1 or TRBD2 (6 bases each). The CDR3 runs 12 residues. V was pared by 6 bases and J by 2 bases, with 11 bases between. Germline V gene lookup returns CDR1 SQVTM and CDR2 ANQGSEA. The CDR3 DNA follows: TGCAGCGTCCGGGGGCCCCCCTACGAGCAGTACTTC. Protein: CSVRGPPYEQYF.

A remark on this clonotype: A much more abundant neighbour one base away suggests this may be a read error. This rearrangement joins TRBV7-3 to TRBJ2-7, with D unresolved. Trimming stripped 8 bases from V and 3 bases from J, with 26 bases between. CDR1 and CDR2 (germline): SGHTA, FQGTGA. This CDR3 is 17 amino acids long. This CDR3 is CASGSALVAVPFYEQYF. In DNA form, the CDR3 reads TGTGCCAGCGGCTCCGCGTTGGTTGCGGTTCCTTTCTACGAGCAGTACTTC.

This clonotype was observed a few times. This chain connects TRBV27 to TRBJ2-7, with TRBD2 matching 8 bases. The CDR3 totals 15 residues. CDR1 is MNHEY, CDR2 SMNVEV, per germline (reference sequence). J lost 2 bases, V lost 6 bases, and 9 bases had no gene match. For the CDR3, the DNA is TGTGCCAGCAGATATACGGGGGGGCCGCCCTACGAGCAGTACTTC. This sequence encodes CASRYTGGPPYEQYF.

The chain carries TRBV7-9 and TRBJ1-2; tentative D call: TRBD1 (6 bases). V lost 6 bases, J lost 8 bases, and 10 bases lay in between. Germline V gene sequence: CDR1 SEHNR, CDR2 FQNEAQ (reference sequence). The CDR3 runs 11 residues. CDR3 nucleotides: TGTGCCAGCAGACAACAGGGAGGCTACACCTTC. Amino acids: CASRQQGGYTF.

Many counts were recorded for this clonotype. J is TRBJ2-6 and V is TRBV27, with a weak D call TRBD1 (6 bases). Germline V gene lookup returns CDR1 MNHEY and CDR2 SMNVEV (reference sequence). The V gene lost 4 bases and the J gene lost 0 bases, with 7 bases spanning the gap. The CDR3 runs to 15 residues. CDR3 nucleotides: TGTGCCAGCAGTTCGACAGGCTCTGGGGCCAACGTCCTGACTTTC. The encoded protein is CASSSTGSGANVLTF.

This clonotype was counted a few times. The gene calls are TRBV19 and TRBJ2-7, with 9 bases fitting TRBD1. With V trimmed by 1 base and J by 0 bases, 4 bases remained unmatched. Looked up from germline, CDR1 is LNHDA and CDR2 is SQIVND (reference sequence). The CDR3 runs 16 residues. CDR3 nucleotides: TGTGCCAGTAGTATAGGTCCGGGACAGGGCTCCTACGAGCAGTACTTC. It is translated as CASSIGPGQGSYEQYF.

This clonotype was observed many times. CDR3 amino acids: CSATGLAGGEQFF. CDR3 sequence (DNA): TGCAGTGCTACGGGACTAGCGGGAGGCGAGCAGTTCTTC. The chain uses TRBV20-1 and TRBJ2-1; TRBD2 matches 15 bases. Trimming cost V 4 bases and J 10 bases; bases outside gene matches: 2. The V gene's germline CDR1 is DFQATT and CDR2 SNEGSKA (reference sequence). The CDR3 has 13 amino acids.

The chain carries TRBV10-3 and TRBJ1-1, with a weak D call TRBD1 (5 bases). CDR3 length: 15 residues. Trimming cost V 4 bases and J 0 bases, with 12 bases left between them. CDR1 is ENHRY, CDR2 SYGVKD, per germline. The CDR3 is CAISGGDRMNTEAFF. CDR3 DNA: TGTGCCATCAGTGGGGGAGACAGAATGAACACTGAAGCTTTCTTT.

This clonotype was seen a few times. The V and J genes are TRBV24-1 and TRBJ1-1; TRBD1 is a possible D gene (6 bases). The CDR3 is 15 residues long. V lost 4 bases to trimming and J lost 11 bases, with 22 bases between them. Germline CDR1 and CDR2: KGHDR and SFDVKD. The CDR3 loop reads CATSDPSTGAERAFF. CDR3 bases: TGTGCCACCAGTGACCCAAGTACGGGGGCGGAAAGGGCTTTCTTT.

This clonotype has a handful of counts. The V gene is TRBV14, the J gene TRBJ1-4, with TRBD1 as a possible D gene (6 bases). Germline V gene sequence: CDR1 SGHDN, CDR2 FVKESK. The CDR3 spans 15 residues. Trimming pared 1 base from V and 8 bases from J, leaving 14 bases between. The CDR3 coding sequence is TGTGCCAGCAGCCAAGCGGCGGGGGCAGGGGAAAAACTGTTTTTT. It encodes CASSQAAGAGEKLFF.

The chain links TRBV10-3 to TRBJ2-1, with TRBD2 identical over 10 bases. Germline V lookup: CDR1 ENHRY, CDR2 SYGVKD. J was trimmed by 10 bases and V by 3 bases; bases with no gene match: 6. The CDR3 has 14 amino acids. CDR3 nucleotide sequence: TGTGCCATCAGTGAAGGGACTAGCGTTGAGGAGCAGTTCTTC. Its protein is CAISEGTSVEEQFF.

This clonotype was recorded at least ten times. The genes are TRBV18 and TRBJ1-5; 10 positions agree with TRBD1. Per germline, CDR1 KGHSH and CDR2 LQKENI. J gave up 5 bases and V 6 bases, and 1 base lay outside the gene matches. This CDR3 is built from 13 residues. For the CDR3, the DNA is TGTGCCAGCTCGGGGACAGGGGATCAGCCCCAGCATTTT. Translating it yields CASSGTGDQPQHF.

This clonotype has ten or more counts. This chain joins TRBV7-6 and TRBJ1-4; D ambiguous. The CDR3 length is 15 residues. The germline V gene encodes CDR1 SGHVS and CDR2 FNYEAQ. Trimming removed 4 bases at V and 3 bases at J, with 12 bases between. The CDR3 coding sequence is TGTGCCAGCAGCTCGGAAGACCGATCTAATGAAAAACTGTTTTTT. Amino acids: CASSSEDRSNEKLFF.

This clonotype has only a few counts. The rearrangement links TRBV2 to TRBJ2-7; possibly TRBD1 or TRBD2 for D (5 bases each). The CDR3 runs 13 residues. V dropped 11 bases and J dropped 0 bases, with 14 bases sitting between them. Germline V gives CDR1 SNHLY, CDR2 FYNNEI. CDR3: CACDRDGSYEQYF. The CDR3, as DNA: TGTGCCTGCGACCGGGACGGCTCCTACGAGCAGTACTTC. Variable domain in full (rest from reference TRBV2 and TRBJ2-7): EPEVTQTPSHQVTQMGQEVILRCVPISNHLYFYWYRQILGQKVEFLVSFYNNEISEKSEIFDDQFSVERPDGSNFTLKIRSTKLEDSAMYFCACDRDGSYEQYFGPGTRLTVT.

This clonotype has a handful of counts. CDR3 nucleotides: TGTGCCAGCAGCCTGCGAGGTAGCATGAACACTGAAGCTTTCTTT. This translates into CASSLRGSMNTEAFF. J is TRBJ1-1 and V is TRBV11-2; D ambiguous. Per germline, CDR1 SGHAT and CDR2 FQNNGV. This CDR3 is built from 15 residues. Trimming stripped 5 bases from V and 0 bases from J, with 13 bases between. The full variable domain, its missing parts supplied by reference TRBV11-2 and TRBJ1-1, is EAGVAQSPRYKIIEKRQSVAFWCNPISGHATLYWYQQILGQGPKLLIQFQNNGVVDDSQLPKDRFSAERLKGVDSTLKIQPAKLEDSAVYLCASSLRGSMNTEAFFGQGTRLTVV.

This clonotype has a handful of counts. The chain has TRBV12-5 and TRBJ1-1, with D possibly matching TRBD1 (5 bases). This CDR3 has 13 residues. Trimming pared 5 bases from V and 1 base from J, leaving 8 bases between. The V gene's germline CDR1 is LGHNT and CDR2 FRNRAP. CDR3 region: CASGRQGNTEAFF. In DNA form, the CDR3 reads TGTGCTAGTGGTAGGCAGGGGAACACTGAAGCTTTCTTT.

The table lists this clonotype with many counts. The chain couples TRBV6-1 to TRBJ1-2; TRBD1 is a possible D gene (6 bases). The V and J ends lost 9 bases and 8 bases respectively, with 16 bases between them. CDR1 MNHNS and CDR2 SASEGT come from the germline V gene. The CDR3 loop spans 12 amino acids. The CDR3 DNA follows: TGTGCCAGTCAACCAGGGGCAGAAGGCTACACCTTC. Protein: CASQPGAEGYTF.